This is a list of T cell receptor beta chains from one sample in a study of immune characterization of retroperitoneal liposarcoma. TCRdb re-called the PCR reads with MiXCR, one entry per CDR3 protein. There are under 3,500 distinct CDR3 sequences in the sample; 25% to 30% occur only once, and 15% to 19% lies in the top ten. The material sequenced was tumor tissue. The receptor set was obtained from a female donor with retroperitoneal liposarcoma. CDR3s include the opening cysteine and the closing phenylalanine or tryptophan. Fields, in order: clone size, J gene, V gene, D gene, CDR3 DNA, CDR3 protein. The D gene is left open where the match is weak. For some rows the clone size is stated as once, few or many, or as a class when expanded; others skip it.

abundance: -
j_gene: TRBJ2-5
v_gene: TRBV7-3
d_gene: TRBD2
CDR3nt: TGTGCCAGCAGCTCGACAGCGGGAGCTGGGGAGACCCAGTACTTC
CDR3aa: CASSSTAGAGETQYF

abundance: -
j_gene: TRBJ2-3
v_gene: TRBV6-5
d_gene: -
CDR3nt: TGTGCCAGCAGGTCCTCAGATACGCAGTATTTT
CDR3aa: CASRSSDTQYF

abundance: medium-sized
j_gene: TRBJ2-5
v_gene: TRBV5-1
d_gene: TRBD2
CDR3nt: TGCGCCAGCAGCCGGGGGGGACCACAAGAGACCCAGTACTTC
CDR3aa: CASSRGGPQETQYF

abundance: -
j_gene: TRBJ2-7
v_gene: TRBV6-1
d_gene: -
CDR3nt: TGTGCCAGCAGCAGGGTAGGGGCCTACGAGCAGTACTTC
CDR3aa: CASSRVGAYEQYF

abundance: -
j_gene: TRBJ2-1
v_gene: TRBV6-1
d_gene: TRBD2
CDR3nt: TGTGCCAGCAGTGAAACTAGCGGGGGTTACAATGAGCAGTTCTTC
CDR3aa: CASSETSGGYNEQFF

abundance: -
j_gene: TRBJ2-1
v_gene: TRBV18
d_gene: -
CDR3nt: TGTGCCAGCTCACCTAGCCTTTCCTACAATGAGCAGTTCTTC
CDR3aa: CASSPSLSYNEQFF

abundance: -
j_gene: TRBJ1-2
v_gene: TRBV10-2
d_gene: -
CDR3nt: TGCGCCAGCAGTGAAGGACAGACCCATGGCTACACCTTC
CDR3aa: CASSEGQTHGYTF

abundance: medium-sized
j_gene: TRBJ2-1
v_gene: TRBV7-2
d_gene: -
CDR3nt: TGTGCCAGCAGTTCGGACAGAAGCTTAGCGTTAAACATTCAGTTCTTC
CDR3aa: CASSSDRSLALNIQFF

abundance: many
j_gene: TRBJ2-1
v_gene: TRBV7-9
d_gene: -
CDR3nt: TGTGCCAGCAGCCCGGGTGCGAGGAGCTCCTACAATGAGCAGTTCTTC
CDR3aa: CASSPGARSSYNEQFF

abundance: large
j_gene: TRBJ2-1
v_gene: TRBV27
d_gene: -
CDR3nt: TGTGCCAGCAGTTTAAAAGGGGCGGTTTACAATGAGCAGTTCTTC
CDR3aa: CASSLKGAVYNEQFF

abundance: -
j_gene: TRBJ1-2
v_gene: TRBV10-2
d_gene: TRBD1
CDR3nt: TGCGCCAGCGGTGCCCGGGACAGGGCGGGTGGCTACACCTTC
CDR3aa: CASGARDRAGGYTF

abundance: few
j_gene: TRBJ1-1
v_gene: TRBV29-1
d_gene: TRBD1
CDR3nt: TGCAGCGTAGGGGACAGGGGGCGCTTAGGTACTGAAGCTTTCTTT
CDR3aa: CSVGDRGRLGTEAFF

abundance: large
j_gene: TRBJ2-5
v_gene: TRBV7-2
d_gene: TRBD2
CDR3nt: TGTGCCAGCAGCTTAGAGCCTCTCATACAACTAGCGGGCTTTGAGCAGTACTTC
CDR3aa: CASSLEPLIQLAGFEQYF

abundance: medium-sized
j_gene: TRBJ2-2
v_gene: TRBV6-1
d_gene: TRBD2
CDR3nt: TGTGCCAGTAAAGGACTAGCGGGAGCCACCGGGGAGCTGTTTTTT
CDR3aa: CASKGLAGATGELFF

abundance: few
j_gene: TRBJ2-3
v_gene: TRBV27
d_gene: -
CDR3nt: TGTGCCAGCAGTTTTTACGGACCTAGCACAGATACGCAGTATTTT
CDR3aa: CASSFYGPSTDTQYF

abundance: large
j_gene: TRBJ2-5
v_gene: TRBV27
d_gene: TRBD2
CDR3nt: TGTGCCAGCAGTTTATTGCCCCCGCGATCTATAGCGGGAGGGCCGGAGGAGACCCAGTACTTC
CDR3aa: CASSLLPPRSIAGGPEETQYF

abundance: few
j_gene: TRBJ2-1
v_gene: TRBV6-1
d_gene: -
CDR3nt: TGTGCCAGCTCGTGGGGGAATGAGCAGTTCTTC
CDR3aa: CASSWGNEQFF

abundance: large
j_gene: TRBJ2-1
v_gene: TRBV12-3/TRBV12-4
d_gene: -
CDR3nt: TGTGCCAGCAGTTTGGGGTACAATGAGCAGTTCTTC
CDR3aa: CASSLGYNEQFF

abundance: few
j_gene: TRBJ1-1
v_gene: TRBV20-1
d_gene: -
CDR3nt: TGCAGTGCTAGAGAGGCGGGGCAGGGAGGGAACACTGAAGCTTTCTTT
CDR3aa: CSAREAGQGGNTEAFF

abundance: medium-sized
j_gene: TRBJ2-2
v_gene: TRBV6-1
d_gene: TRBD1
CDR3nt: TGTGCCAGCAGCCCGGGACAGGGGAACACCGGGGAGCTGTTTTTT
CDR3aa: CASSPGQGNTGELFF

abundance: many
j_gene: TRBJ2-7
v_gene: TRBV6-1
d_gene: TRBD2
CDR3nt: TGTGCCAGCAGGACCGGGGCGGGGGGGACCTACGAGCAGTACTTC
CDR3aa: CASRTGAGGTYEQYF

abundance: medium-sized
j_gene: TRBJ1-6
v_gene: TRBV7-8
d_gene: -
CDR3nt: TGTGCCAGCAGCTCAACTCGCCAGAGTGTCTTAATTAATTCACCCCTCCACTTT
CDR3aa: CASSSTRQSVLINSPLHF

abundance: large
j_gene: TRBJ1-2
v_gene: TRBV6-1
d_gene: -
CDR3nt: TGTGCCAGCAGTGAAGCAGTGGGTAAAGGAGGCTACACCTTC
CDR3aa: CASSEAVGKGGYTF

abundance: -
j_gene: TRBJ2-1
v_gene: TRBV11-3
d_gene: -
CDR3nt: TGTGCCAGCAGCTTAGAGTCAAGCTCCTACAATGAGCAGTTCTTC
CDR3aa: CASSLESSSYNEQFF

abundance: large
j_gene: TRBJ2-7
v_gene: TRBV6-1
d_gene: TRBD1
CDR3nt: TGTGCCAGCAGTGACGGATTGACAGGGGACCACGAGCAGTACTTC
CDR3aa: CASSDGLTGDHEQYF

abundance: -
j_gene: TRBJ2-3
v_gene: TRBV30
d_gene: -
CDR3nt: TGTGCCTGCACCGCGGGACACTCTAGCACAGATACGCAGTATTTT
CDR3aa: CACTAGHSSTDTQYF

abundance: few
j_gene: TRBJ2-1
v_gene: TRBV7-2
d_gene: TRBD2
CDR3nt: TGTGCCAGCAGCTTAGCCCCAACTAGCGGGAAAGGGAATGAGCAGTTCTTC
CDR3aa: CASSLAPTSGKGNEQFF

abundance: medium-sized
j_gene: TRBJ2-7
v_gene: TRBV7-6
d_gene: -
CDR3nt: TGTGCCAGCAGCTTAACACGGCTTCCATACAATGAGCAGTACTTC
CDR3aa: CASSLTRLPYNEQYF

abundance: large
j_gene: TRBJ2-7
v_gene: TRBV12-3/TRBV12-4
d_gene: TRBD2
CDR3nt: TGTGCCAGCAGCCGCAGGCGGGGTAGCGGGAGATACGAGCAGTACTTC
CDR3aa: CASSRRRGSGRYEQYF

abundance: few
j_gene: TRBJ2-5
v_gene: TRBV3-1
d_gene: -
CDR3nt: TGTGCCAGCAGCCAAGGTCTCGGGAGTGGTGAGACCCAGTACTTC
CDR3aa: CASSQGLGSGETQYF

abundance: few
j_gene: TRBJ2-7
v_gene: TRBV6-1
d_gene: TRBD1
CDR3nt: TGTGCCAGCAGTGAAGATGAGACAGGGGGAGGGGATGAGCAGTACTTC
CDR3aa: CASSEDETGGGDEQYF

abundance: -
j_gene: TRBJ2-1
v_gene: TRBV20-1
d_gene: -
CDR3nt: TGCAGTGCTAGCGGGAGCTCCTACAATGAGCAGTTCTTC
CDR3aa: CSASGSSYNEQFF

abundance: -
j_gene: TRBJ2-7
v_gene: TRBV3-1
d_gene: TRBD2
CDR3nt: TGTGCCAGCAGCCATGAGGCGAGACTAGCGGCTTCTTCCTACGAGCAGTACTTC
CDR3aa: CASSHEARLAASSYEQYF

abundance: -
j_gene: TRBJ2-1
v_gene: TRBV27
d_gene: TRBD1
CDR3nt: TGTGCCAGCAGAACAGGGGCCACTAATGAGCAGTTCTTC
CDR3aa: CASRTGATNEQFF

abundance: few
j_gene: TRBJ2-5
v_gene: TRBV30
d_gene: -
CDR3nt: TGTGCCTGGACAAAGGACCCTGTTGCGGAGACCCAGTACTTC
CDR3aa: CAWTKDPVAETQYF

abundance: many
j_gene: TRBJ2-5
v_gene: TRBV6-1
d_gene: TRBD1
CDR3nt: TGTGCCAGCAGTGCCTGGACAGGGGGTGCGGAGACCCAGTACTTC
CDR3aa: CASSAWTGGAETQYF

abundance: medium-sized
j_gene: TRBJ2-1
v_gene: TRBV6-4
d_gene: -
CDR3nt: TGTGCCAGCAGTGACGACGAGGGGGAGCAGTTCTTC
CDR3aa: CASSDDEGEQFF

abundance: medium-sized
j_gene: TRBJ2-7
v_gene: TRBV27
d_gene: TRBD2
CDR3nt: TGTGCCAGCAGTTTAAGACTAGCGGGAGGTCGCTACGAGCAGTACTTC
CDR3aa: CASSLRLAGGRYEQYF

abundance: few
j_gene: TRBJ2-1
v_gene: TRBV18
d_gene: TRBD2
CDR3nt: TGTGCCAGCTCACCACGGTTAGCGGGGGTCTCCTACAATGAGCAGTTCTTC
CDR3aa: CASSPRLAGVSYNEQFF

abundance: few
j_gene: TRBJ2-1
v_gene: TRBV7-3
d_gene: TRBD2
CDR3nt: TGTGCCAGCAGCTTGGACGGGGGGAGTTACAATGAGCAGTTCTTC
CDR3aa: CASSLDGGSYNEQFF

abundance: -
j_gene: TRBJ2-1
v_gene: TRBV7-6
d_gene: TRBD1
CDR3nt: TGTGCCAGCAGCCCAAGGCCGGGACAGGGGGGCAATGAGCAGTTCTTC
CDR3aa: CASSPRPGQGGNEQFF

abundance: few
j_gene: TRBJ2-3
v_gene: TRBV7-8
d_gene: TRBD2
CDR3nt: TGTGCCAGCAGCTTAGCGGGAGGGAGGGCCGTTACAGATACGCAGTATTTT
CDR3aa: CASSLAGGRAVTDTQYF

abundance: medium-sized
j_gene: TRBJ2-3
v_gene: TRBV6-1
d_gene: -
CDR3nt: TGTGCCAGCAGCCTTAGACGGACGGAGCAAGATACGCAGTATTTT
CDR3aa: CASSLRRTEQDTQYF

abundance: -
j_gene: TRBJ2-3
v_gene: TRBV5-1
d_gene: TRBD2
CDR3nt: TGCGCCAGCAGCTTGGGGCTGGGAGGGGCAGATACGCAGTATTTT
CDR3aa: CASSLGLGGADTQYF